Included here is one T cell receptor (beta chain) sequence, with context. What it recognizes is unknown. CDR1 and CDR2 from the germline V gene are SGHDT and YYEEEE. The CDR3 spans 13 residues. V shed 1 base and J 7 bases; nucleotides not matched to a gene: 4. These data originate in a study of T cell responses to AZD1222 COVID-19 vaccine. The protocol was immunoSEQ multiplex PCR, while the TCRdb copy is restricted to in-frame clones and leaves out a portion. The data contain about 120,000 clones, approximately 90% of them seen just once; the ten biggest clones take up more than 9.5%. Study-level points and caveats: Donors skewed white British and female; clonal diversity was possibly underestimated. Reportedly, close to half of spike-specific TCRs are directed against unmutated variant regions.

The sequence was obtained from an adult in good health. The sample here was peripheral blood, taken on day 0 of MenACWY control vaccination. The V gene is TRBV5-6, the J gene TRBJ1-2, with 7 nucleotides matching TRBD1. DNA for the CDR3: TGTGCCAGCAGCTTGAGGAGGGGGCTTGGCTACACCTTC. Amino acids: CASSLRRGLGYTF.